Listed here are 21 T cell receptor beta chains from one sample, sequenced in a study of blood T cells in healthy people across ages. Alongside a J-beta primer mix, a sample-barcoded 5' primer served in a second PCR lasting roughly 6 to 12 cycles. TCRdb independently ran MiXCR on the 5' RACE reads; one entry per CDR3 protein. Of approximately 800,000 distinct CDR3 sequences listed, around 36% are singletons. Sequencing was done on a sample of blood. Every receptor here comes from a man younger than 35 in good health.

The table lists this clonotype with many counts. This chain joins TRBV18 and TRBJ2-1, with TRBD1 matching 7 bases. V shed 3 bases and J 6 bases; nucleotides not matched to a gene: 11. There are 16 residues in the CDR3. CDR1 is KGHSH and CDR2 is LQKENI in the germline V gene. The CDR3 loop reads CASSPGQASIGNEQFF. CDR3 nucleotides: TGTGCCAGCTCACCTGGACAGGCCTCTATTGGCAATGAGCAGTTCTTC.

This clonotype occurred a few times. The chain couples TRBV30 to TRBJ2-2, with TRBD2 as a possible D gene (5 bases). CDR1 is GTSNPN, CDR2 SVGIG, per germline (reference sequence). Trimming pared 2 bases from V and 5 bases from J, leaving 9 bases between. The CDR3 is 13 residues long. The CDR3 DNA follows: TGTGCCTGGAGTTGGGGAGCGACCGGGGAGCTGTTTTTT. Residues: CAWSWGATGELFF. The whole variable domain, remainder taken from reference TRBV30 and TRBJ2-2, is SQTIHQWPATLVQPVGSPLSLECTVEGTSNPNLYWYRQAAGRGLQLLFYSVGIGQISSEVPQNLSASRPQDRQFILSSKKLLLSDSGFYLCAWSWGATGELFFGEGSRLTVL.

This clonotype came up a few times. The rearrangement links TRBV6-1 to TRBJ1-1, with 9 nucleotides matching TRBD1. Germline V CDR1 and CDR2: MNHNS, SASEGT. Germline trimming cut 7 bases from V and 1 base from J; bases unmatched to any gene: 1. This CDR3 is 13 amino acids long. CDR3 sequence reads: CASNRGRNTEAFF. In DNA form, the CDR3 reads TGTGCCAGCAACAGGGGGCGGAACACTGAAGCTTTCTTT.

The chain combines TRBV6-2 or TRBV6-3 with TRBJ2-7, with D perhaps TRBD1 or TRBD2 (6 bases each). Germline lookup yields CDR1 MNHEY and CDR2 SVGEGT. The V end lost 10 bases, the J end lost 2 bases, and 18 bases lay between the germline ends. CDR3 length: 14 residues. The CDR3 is CATYSQGRTYEQYF. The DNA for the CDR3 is TGTGCCACCTATTCCCAGGGGAGGACCTACGAGCAGTACTTC.

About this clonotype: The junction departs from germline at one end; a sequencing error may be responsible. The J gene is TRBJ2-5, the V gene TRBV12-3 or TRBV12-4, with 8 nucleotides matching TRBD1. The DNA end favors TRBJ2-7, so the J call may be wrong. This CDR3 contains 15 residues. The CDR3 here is CANSFGGQGFVEQYF. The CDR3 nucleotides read TGTGCCAACAGTTTTGGCGGACAGGGTTTTGTCGAGCAGTACTTC.

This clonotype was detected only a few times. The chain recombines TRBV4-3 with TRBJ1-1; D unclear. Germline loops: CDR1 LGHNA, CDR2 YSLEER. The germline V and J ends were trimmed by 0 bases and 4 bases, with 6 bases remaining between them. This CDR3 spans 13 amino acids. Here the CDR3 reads CASSQDVRTEAFF. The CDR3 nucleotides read TGCGCCAGCAGCCAAGATGTCCGCACTGAAGCTTTCTTT.

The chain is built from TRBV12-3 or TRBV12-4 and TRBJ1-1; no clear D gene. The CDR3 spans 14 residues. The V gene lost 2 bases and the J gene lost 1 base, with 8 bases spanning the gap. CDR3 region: CASSLLTENTEAFF. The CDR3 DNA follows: TGTGCCAGCAGTTTACTGACGGAGAACACTGAAGCTTTCTTT.

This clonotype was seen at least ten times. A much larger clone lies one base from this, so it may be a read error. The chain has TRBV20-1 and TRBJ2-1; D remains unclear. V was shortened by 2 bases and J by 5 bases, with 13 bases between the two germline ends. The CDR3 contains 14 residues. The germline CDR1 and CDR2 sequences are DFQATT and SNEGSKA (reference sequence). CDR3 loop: CSARSGLPHNEQFF. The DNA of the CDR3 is TGCAGTGCTAGATCCGGCCTCCCCCACAATGAGCAGTTCTTC.

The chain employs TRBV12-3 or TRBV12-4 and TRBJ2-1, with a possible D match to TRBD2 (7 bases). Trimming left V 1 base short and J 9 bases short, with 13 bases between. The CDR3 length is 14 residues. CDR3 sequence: CASSLEGGAGEQFF. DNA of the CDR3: TGTGCCAGCAGTTTAGAGGGGGGGGCGGGTGAGCAGTTCTTC.

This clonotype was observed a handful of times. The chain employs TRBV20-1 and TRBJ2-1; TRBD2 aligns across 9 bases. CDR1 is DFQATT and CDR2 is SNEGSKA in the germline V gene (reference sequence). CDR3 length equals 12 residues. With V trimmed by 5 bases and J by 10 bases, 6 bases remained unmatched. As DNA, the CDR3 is TGCAGTGCTCGGAGACTAGCGGTCGAGCAGTTCTTC. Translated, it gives CSARRLAVEQFF.

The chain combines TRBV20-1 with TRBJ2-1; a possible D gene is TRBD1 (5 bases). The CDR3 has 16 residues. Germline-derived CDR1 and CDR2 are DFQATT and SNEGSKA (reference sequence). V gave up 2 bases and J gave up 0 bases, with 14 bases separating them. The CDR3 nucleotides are TGCAGTGCTAGAAAGATTGGACACCCCTCCTACAATGAGCAGTTCTTC. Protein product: CSARKIGHPSYNEQFF.

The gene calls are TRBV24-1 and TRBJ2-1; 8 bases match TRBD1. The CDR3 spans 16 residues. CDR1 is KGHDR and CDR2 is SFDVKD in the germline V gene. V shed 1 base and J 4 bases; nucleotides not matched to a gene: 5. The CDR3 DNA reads TGTGCCACCAGTGATTTTGGACAGGGTGCTTACAATGAGCAGTTCTTC. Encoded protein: CATSDFGQGAYNEQFF.

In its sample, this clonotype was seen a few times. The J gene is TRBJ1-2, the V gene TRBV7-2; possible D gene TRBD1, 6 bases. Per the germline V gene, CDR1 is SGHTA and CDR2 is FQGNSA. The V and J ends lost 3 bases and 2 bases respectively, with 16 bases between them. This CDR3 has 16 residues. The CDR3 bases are TGTGCCAGCAGCTTGGGAACGGACAGCAGGAACTATGGCTACACCTTC. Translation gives CASSLGTDSRNYGYTF.

CDR3 region: CSATPQQGEGGYTF. CDR3 in DNA: TGCAGTGCCACTCCCCAACAGGGGGAGGGAGGCTACACCTTC. This chain uses TRBV20-1 with TRBJ1-2, with TRBD1 matching over 8 bases. Germline trimming cut 6 bases from V and 8 bases from J; bases unmatched to any gene: 14. CDR3 length: 14 residues. Germline loops: CDR1 DFQATT, CDR2 SNEGSKA (reference sequence).

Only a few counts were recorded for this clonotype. The CDR3 bases are TGTGCCAGCACCTACCCAGGGGGGACAGGGGACCCTTCAACTAATGAAAAACTGTTTTTT. Amino acid sequence: CASTYPGGTGDPSTNEKLFF. The chain carries TRBV28 and TRBJ1-4; 10 bases line up with TRBD1. Germline assignment: CDR1 MDHEN and CDR2 SYDVKM. The CDR3 length is 20 residues. The V segment lost 7 bases and the J segment 0 bases; nucleotides outside the gene matches: 17.

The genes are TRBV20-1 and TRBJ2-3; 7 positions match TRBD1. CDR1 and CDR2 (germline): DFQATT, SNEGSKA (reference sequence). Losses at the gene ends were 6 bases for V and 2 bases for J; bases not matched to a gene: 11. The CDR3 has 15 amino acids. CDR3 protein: CSASPGQTYTDTQYF. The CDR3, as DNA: TGCAGTGCCAGCCCGGGACAGACCTACACAGATACGCAGTATTTT.

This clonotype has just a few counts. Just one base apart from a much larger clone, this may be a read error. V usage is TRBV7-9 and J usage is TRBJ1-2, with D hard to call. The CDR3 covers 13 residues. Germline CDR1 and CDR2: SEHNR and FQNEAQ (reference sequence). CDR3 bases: TGTGCCGGCAGCTTAAGCCTTAACTATGGCTACACCTTC. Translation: CAGSLSLNYGYTF.

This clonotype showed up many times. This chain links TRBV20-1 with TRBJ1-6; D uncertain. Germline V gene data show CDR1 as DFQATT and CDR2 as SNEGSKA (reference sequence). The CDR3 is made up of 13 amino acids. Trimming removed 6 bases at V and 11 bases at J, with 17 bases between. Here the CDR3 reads CSATGGSSTPLHF. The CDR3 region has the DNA TGCAGTGCCACCGGAGGGTCAAGTACACCCCTCCACTTT.

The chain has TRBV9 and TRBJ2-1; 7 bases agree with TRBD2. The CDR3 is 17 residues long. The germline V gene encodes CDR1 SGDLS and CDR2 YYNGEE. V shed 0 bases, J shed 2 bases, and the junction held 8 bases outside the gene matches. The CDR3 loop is CASSVDPDGRTYNEQFF. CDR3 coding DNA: TGTGCCAGCAGCGTAGATCCGGACGGGAGGACCTACAATGAGCAGTTCTTC.

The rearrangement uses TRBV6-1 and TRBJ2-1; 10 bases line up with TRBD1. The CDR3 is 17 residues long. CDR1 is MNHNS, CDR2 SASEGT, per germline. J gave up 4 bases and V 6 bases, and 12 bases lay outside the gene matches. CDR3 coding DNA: TGTGCCAGCAGAGAATCAACTGGGACAGGGGTTTACAATGAGCAGTTCTTC. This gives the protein CASRESTGTGVYNEQFF.

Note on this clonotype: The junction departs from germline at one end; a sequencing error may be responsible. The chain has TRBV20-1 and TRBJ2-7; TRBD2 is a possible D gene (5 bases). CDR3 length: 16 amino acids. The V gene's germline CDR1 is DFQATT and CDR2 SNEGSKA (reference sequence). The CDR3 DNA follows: TGCAGTACTAGAGACCTCGACTCCAGCGTCAACTACGAGCAGTACTTC. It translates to CSTRDLDSSVNYEQYF.